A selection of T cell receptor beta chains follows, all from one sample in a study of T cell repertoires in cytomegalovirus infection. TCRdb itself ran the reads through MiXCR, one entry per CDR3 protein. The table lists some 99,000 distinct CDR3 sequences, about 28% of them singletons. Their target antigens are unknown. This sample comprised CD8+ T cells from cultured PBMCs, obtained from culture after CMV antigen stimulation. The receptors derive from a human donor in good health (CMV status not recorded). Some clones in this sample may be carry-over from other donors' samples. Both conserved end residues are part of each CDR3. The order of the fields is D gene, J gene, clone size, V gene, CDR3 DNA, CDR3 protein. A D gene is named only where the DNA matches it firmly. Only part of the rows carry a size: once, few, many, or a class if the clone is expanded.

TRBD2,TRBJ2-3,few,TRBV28,TGTGCCAGCAGTTTAGGCCTAGCGGGGACGGGTGGCACAGATACGCAGTATTTT,CASSLGLAGTGGTDTQYF
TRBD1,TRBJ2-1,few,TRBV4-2,TGTGCCAGCAGCCAAGATGGGGACAGCTACAATGAGCAGTTCTTC,CASSQDGDSYNEQFF
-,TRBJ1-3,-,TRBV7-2,TGTGGAAGCTCTGGAAACACCATATATTTT,CGSSGNTIYF
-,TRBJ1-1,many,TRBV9,TGTGCCAGCAGCCCCCGCTCAAACTCGGACACTGAAGCTTTCTTT,CASSPRSNSDTEAFF
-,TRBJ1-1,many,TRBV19,TGTGCCAGTAGTATCCGAGGGGACACTGAAGCTTTCTTT,CASSIRGDTEAFF
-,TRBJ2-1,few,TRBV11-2,TGTGCCAGCAGCTTAGACCCAGCCTCCTACAATGAGCAGTTCTTC,CASSLDPASYNEQFF
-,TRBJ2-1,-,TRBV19,TGTGCCAGTAGTATTTATCCTAATGAGCAGTTCTTC,CASSIYPNEQFF
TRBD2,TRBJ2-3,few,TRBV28,TGTGCCAGCAGTTCCCGGACAGCGGGGGGCCTTAGCACAGATACGCAGTATTTT,CASSSRTAGGLSTDTQYF
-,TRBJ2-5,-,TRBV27,TGTGCCAGCAGTTCGGGGGGCCCGAGGACCCAGTACTTC,CASSSGGPRTQYF
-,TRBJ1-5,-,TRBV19,TGTGCCAGCGGCTTCCGGGGCGTGAATCAGCCCCAGCATTTT,CASGFRGVNQPQHF
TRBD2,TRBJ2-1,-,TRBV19,TGTGCCAGTAGCCTCGCTAGCGGGGTTGAGCAGTTCTTC,CASSLASGVEQFF
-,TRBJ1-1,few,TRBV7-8,TGTGCCAGCAGCTTACAGGCGAGTGGACGGAGGAACACTGAAGCTTTCTTT,CASSLQASGRRNTEAFF
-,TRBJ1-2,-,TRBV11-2,TGTGCCAGCAGCTCCAGGCCCCTTAAGGGCTACTATGGCTACACCTTC,CASSSRPLKGYYGYTF
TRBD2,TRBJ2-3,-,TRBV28,TGTGCCAGCAACCATATAGCGGGGGGGAACACAGATACGCAGTATTTT,CASNHIAGGNTDTQYF
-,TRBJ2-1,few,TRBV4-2,TGTGCCAGCAGCCAAGTAGGGGAACGTGAGCAGTTCTTC,CASSQVGEREQFF
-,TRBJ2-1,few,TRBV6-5,TGTGCCAGCAGTAGTCCGACGGGGCGGTCCTACAATGAGCAGTTCTTC,CASSSPTGRSYNEQFF
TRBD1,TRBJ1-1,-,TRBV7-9,TGTGCCAGCAGCACTACCGGGACAGGGGACACTGAAGCTTTCTTT,CASSTTGTGDTEAFF
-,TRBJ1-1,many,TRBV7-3,TGTGCCAGCAGCTTAATGGGAGGGACTGAAGCTTTCTTT,CASSLMGGTEAFF
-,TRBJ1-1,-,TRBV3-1,TGTGCCAGCGGGGGGGCCACTGAAGCTTTCTTT,CASGGATEAFF
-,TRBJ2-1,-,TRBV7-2,TGTGCCAGCAGCCCACCTCTCCTCGGCGTCTACAATGAGCAGTTCTTC,CASSPPLLGVYNEQFF
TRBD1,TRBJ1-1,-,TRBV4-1,TGCGCCAGCAGCCTCGCGGACAGGGGAACTGAAGCTTTCTTT,CASSLADRGTEAFF
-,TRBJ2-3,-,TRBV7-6,TGTGCCAGCAGCTTAGTAGGGCCAGATACGCAGTATTTT,CASSLVGPDTQYF
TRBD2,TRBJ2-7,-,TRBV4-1,TGCGCCAGCAGCCCCCGGACTAGCGGGGGTTCCGAGCAGTACTTC,CASSPRTSGGSEQYF
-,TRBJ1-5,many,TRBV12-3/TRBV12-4,TGTGCCAGCAGTCCGAGGAATAGCAATCAGCCCCAGCATTTT,CASSPRNSNQPQHF
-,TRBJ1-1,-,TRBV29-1,TGCAGCGTTGAACCCCCCAAGGGGAACACTGAAGCTTTCTTT,CSVEPPKGNTEAFF
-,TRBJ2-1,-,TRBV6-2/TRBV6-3,TGTGCCAGCTTCAACCCTGTCGCGGACAATGAGCAGTTCTTC,CASFNPVADNEQFF
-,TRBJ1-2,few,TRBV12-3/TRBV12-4,TGTGCCAGCAGTCACCCCAGCGCGCGGGGCTACACCTTC,CASSHPSARGYTF
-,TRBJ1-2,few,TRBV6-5,TGTGCCAGCAGTTACTCGAGGGGGGACGGCTACACCTTC,CASSYSRGDGYTF
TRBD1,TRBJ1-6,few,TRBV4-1,TGCGCCAGCAGCGCCGGACAGGGTGGTAATTCACCCCTCCACTTT,CASSAGQGGNSPLHF
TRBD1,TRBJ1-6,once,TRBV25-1,TGTGCCAGCAGTGAATTCCCGGACAGGGCTGGTATAGATTCACCCCTCCACTTT,CASSEFPDRAGIDSPLHF
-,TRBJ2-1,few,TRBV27,TGTGCCAGCTCCCTAGACTTCTACAATGAGCAGTTCTTC,CASSLDFYNEQFF
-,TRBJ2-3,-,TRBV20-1,TGCAGTGCTAGAGATATGACCCCTGATACGCAGTATTTT,CSARDMTPDTQYF
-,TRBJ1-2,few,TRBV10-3,TGTGCCATCAGTGAGGTCGGTGGGGCCAACTATGGCTACACCTTC,CAISEVGGANYGYTF
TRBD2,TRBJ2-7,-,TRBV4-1,TGCGCCAGCAGCCAAGATGGGCTAGCGGGGCAATACGAGCAGTACTTC,CASSQDGLAGQYEQYF
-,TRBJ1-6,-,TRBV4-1,TGCGCCAGCAGCCAAGGCCCCCGCTCCTATAATTCACCCCTCCACTTT,CASSQGPRSYNSPLHF
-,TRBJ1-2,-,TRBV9,TGTGCCAGCAGCCACCGGGCAGCCAACTATGGCTACACCTTC,CASSHRAANYGYTF
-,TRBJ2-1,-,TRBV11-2,TGTGCCAGCAGCTTATATCCGGGTTCCACCTACAATGAGCAGTTCTTC,CASSLYPGSTYNEQFF
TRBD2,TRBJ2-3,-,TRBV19,TGTGCCAGTAGTAAATTGGCGGGGGGCTGGGATACGCAGTATTTT,CASSKLAGGWDTQYF
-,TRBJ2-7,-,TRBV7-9,TGTGCCAGCACCCGCGTAGAAGCCCACAGGGCCAGCTCCTACGAGCAGTACTTC,CASTRVEAHRASSYEQYF
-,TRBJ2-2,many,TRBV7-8,TGTGCCAGCAGCTTAGGATCCCCGGGTTACTCCACCGGGGAGCTGTTTTTT,CASSLGSPGYSTGELFF
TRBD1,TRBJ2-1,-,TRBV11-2,TGTGCCAGCAGCTCACCGACAGGGAGTGAGTTCTTC,CASSSPTGSEFF
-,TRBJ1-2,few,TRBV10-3,TGTGCCATCAGCGCCGGGGCCGCGTATGGCTACACCTTC,CAISAGAAYGYTF
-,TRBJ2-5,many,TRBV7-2,TGTGCCAGCAGCTTCCTCGTGGGTGATTACCTTGAGACCCAGTACTTC,CASSFLVGDYLETQYF
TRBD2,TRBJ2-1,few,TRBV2,TGTGCCAGCAGTGGGGGGGGGGTACTAGCGGGCTCCTACAATGAGCAGTTCTTC,CASSGGGVLAGSYNEQFF
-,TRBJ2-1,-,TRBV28,TGTGCCAGCAGCTTTACAGGGACTGATCAGTTCTTC,CASSFTGTDQFF
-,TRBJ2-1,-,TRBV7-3,TGTGCCAGCAGCCAACAGGGCTACAATGAGCAGTTCTTC,CASSQQGYNEQFF
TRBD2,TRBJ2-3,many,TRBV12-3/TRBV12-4,TGTGCCAGCAGCCCCCGCGCGGGGGGCGCAGATACGCAGTATTTT,CASSPRAGGADTQYF
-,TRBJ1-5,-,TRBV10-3,TGTGCCATCAGTGAGGATGGGGGGTATCAGCCCCAGCATTTT,CAISEDGGYQPQHF
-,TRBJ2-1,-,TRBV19,TGTGCCAGTAGTCAAACAGGCTCCTACAATGAGCAGTTCTTC,CASSQTGSYNEQFF
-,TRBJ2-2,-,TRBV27,TGTGCCAGCAGTGGCCAGCCGAGGCGGAACACCGGGGAGCTGTTTTTT,CASSGQPRRNTGELFF
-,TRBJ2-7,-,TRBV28,TGTGCCAGCAGTCTTCCAGGGGCCTACGAGCAGTACTTC,CASSLPGAYEQYF
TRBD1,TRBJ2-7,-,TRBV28,TGTGCCAGCAGCCCGGGACAGACTGTCGAGCAGTACTTC,CASSPGQTVEQYF
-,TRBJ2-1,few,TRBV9,TGTGCCAGCAGCGTTCCCAGAAATGAGCAGTTCTTC,CASSVPRNEQFF